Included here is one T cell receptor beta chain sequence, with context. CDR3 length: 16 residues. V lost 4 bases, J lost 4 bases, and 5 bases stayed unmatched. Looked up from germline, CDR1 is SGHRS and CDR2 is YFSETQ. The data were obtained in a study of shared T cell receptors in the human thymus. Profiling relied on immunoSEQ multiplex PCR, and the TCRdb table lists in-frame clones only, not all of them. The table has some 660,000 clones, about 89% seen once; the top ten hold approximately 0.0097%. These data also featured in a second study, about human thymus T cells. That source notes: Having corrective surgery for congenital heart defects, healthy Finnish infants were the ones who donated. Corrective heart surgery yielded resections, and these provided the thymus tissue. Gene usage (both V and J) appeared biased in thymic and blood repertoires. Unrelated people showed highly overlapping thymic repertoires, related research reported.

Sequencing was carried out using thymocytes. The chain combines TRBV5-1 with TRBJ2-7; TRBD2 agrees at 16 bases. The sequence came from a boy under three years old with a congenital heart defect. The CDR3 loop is CASSTGLAGGPYEQYF. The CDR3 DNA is TGCGCCAGCAGCACGGGACTAGCGGGAGGGCCGTACGAGCAGTACTTC. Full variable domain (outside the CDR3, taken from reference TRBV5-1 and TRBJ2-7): KAGVTQTPRYLIKTRGQQVTLSCSPISGHRSVSWYQQTPGQGLQFLFEYFSETQRNKGNFPGRFSGRQFSNSRSEMNVSTLELGDSALYLCASSTGLAGGPYEQYFGPGTRLTVT.